Listed below are T cell receptor beta chains from one sample, sequenced in a study of blood T cell repertoires in COVID-19. Using immunoSEQ multiplex PCR, the repertoire was profiled, and TCRdb retains in-frame clones only, with some absent. The sample holds around 70,000 clones; about four fifths are singletons and the top ten take 4.8%. Sequenced sample: peripheral blood. The receptors shown here come from a woman of 80 years or more with active or convalescent COVID-19. CDR3s include the opening cysteine and the closing phenylalanine or tryptophan. The D gene is left open where the match is weak. Expanded clones are given a class, and other clones once, few, many or no size at all.

clone_size: -
d_call: TRBD2
j_call: TRBJ2-3
v_call: TRBV4-1
cdr3_nt: TGCGCCAGCAGCCAAGTAGTCGGCGGGGGGGCCATTAGTACAGATACGCAGTATTTT
cdr3_aa: CASSQVVGGGAISTDTQYF

clone_size: -
d_call: TRBD2
j_call: TRBJ2-3
v_call: TRBV7-2
cdr3_nt: TGTGCCAGCAGCTTAGGTAGCGGGAGCTGGTCAGATACGCAGTATTTT
cdr3_aa: CASSLGSGSWSDTQYF

clone_size: -
d_call: TRBD2
j_call: TRBJ2-2
v_call: TRBV4-3
cdr3_nt: TGCGCCAGCAGCCCCCAGACGAGACTAGCGGTGAACACCGGGGAGCTGTTTTTT
cdr3_aa: CASSPQTRLAVNTGELFF

clone_size: -
d_call: TRBD2
j_call: TRBJ2-3
v_call: TRBV9
cdr3_nt: TGTGCCAGCAGCGCCTATAGCGGGACGGGGCCAGATACGCAGTATTTT
cdr3_aa: CASSAYSGTGPDTQYF

clone_size: few
d_call: TRBD2
j_call: TRBJ2-1
v_call: TRBV5-4
cdr3_nt: TGTGCCAGCAGCCCCGGACTAGCGAGGGGCGGTGAGCAGTTCTTC
cdr3_aa: CASSPGLARGGEQFF

clone_size: -
d_call: -
j_call: TRBJ2-7
v_call: TRBV7-2
cdr3_nt: TGTGCCAGCAGCAGAACAGGATCCCTCGAGCAGTACTTC
cdr3_aa: CASSRTGSLEQYF

clone_size: -
d_call: TRBD2
j_call: TRBJ2-7
v_call: TRBV19
cdr3_nt: TGTGCCAGTAGCAAGCGGGAGGGCCGCTTCTACGAGCAGTACTTC
cdr3_aa: CASSKREGRFYEQYF

clone_size: -
d_call: TRBD2
j_call: TRBJ2-2
v_call: TRBV5-4
cdr3_nt: TGTGCCAGCAGCTTTAGAATGGAGCGGGGTGTCGGGGAGCTGTTTTTT
cdr3_aa: CASSFRMERGVGELFF

clone_size: once
d_call: -
j_call: TRBJ2-3
v_call: TRBV2
cdr3_nt: TGTGCCAGCAGTGAGAGAACAGATACGCAGTATTTT
cdr3_aa: CASSERTDTQYF

clone_size: -
d_call: -
j_call: TRBJ1-4
v_call: TRBV4-3
cdr3_nt: TGCGCCAGCGGAACAGGGCGGGTTGAAAAACTGTTTTTT
cdr3_aa: CASGTGRVEKLFF

clone_size: once
d_call: -
j_call: TRBJ1-2
v_call: TRBV7-7
cdr3_nt: TGTGCCAGCAGCCTAGATAACAGGCCCAACTATGGCTACACCTTC
cdr3_aa: CASSLDNRPNYGYTF

clone_size: -
d_call: -
j_call: TRBJ2-3
v_call: TRBV6-6
cdr3_nt: TGTGCCAGCAGCCCGGGAGATACGCAGTATTTT
cdr3_aa: CASSPGDTQYF

clone_size: -
d_call: -
j_call: TRBJ1-4
v_call: TRBV27
cdr3_nt: TGTGCCAGCAGCTTTGGCTACAGGGAGTTGGGGCCTAATGAAAAACTGTTTTTT
cdr3_aa: CASSFGYRELGPNEKLFF

clone_size: few
d_call: TRBD2
j_call: TRBJ2-7
v_call: TRBV25-1
cdr3_nt: TGTGCCGGCGGAACGGTACTAGCGGGAGCCTACGAGCAGTACTTC
cdr3_aa: CAGGTVLAGAYEQYF

clone_size: -
d_call: TRBD2
j_call: TRBJ2-3
v_call: TRBV2
cdr3_nt: TGTGCCAGCATTCCGACTAGCGGGGGGAACACAGATACGCAGTATTTT
cdr3_aa: CASIPTSGGNTDTQYF

clone_size: -
d_call: TRBD2
j_call: TRBJ2-7
v_call: TRBV10-3
cdr3_nt: TGTGCCATCACGGGACTAGCGGGAGGGGCCGGAGAGCAGTACTTC
cdr3_aa: CAITGLAGGAGEQYF

clone_size: -
d_call: -
j_call: TRBJ2-2
v_call: TRBV5-5
cdr3_nt: TGTGCCAGCAGCGGTACGTGGGGGCAGGTCGGGGAGCTGTTTTTT
cdr3_aa: CASSGTWGQVGELFF

clone_size: -
d_call: TRBD1
j_call: TRBJ2-3
v_call: TRBV5-4
cdr3_nt: TGTGCCAGCAGCTTGGCGGGTGACAGGGTTACAGATACGCAGTATTTT
cdr3_aa: CASSLAGDRVTDTQYF

clone_size: once
d_call: TRBD2
j_call: TRBJ2-3
v_call: TRBV6-2/TRBV6-3
cdr3_nt: TGTGCCAGCAGTTACTCGGTACTAGCGGCTAGCACAGATACGCAGTATTTT
cdr3_aa: CASSYSVLAASTDTQYF

clone_size: -
d_call: TRBD2
j_call: TRBJ2-7
v_call: TRBV10-3
cdr3_nt: TGTGCCATCAGCCCTAGCGGGGGGGCTCTATACGAGCAGTACTTC
cdr3_aa: CAISPSGGALYEQYF

clone_size: -
d_call: TRBD1
j_call: TRBJ2-7
v_call: TRBV28
cdr3_nt: TGTGCCAGCAGCTCTAACCTTCCGGGACAGGGACTCTATGGACAGTACTTC
cdr3_aa: CASSSNLPGQGLYGQYF

clone_size: -
d_call: TRBD1
j_call: TRBJ2-7
v_call: TRBV5-5
cdr3_nt: TGTGCCAGCAGGATGACAGGGGGCTACGAGCAGTACTTC
cdr3_aa: CASRMTGGYEQYF

clone_size: -
d_call: -
j_call: TRBJ2-4
v_call: TRBV28
cdr3_nt: TGTGCCAGCAGCACCACGAAAGAGAGAAACATTCAGTACTTC
cdr3_aa: CASSTTKERNIQYF

clone_size: -
d_call: -
j_call: TRBJ1-1
v_call: TRBV19
cdr3_nt: TGTGCCAGTAGTAAGTCAGGGGTGAACACTGAAGCTTTCTTT
cdr3_aa: CASSKSGVNTEAFF

clone_size: -
d_call: -
j_call: TRBJ1-2
v_call: TRBV6-1
cdr3_nt: TGTGCCAGCAGTGTACATAGGGGATCAGCTAACTATGGCTACACCTTC
cdr3_aa: CASSVHRGSANYGYTF

clone_size: -
d_call: -
j_call: TRBJ2-5
v_call: TRBV6-6
cdr3_nt: TGTGCCAGCACCCTCACGGGTGTCGGCGGGACCCAGTACTTC
cdr3_aa: CASTLTGVGGTQYF

clone_size: -
d_call: -
j_call: TRBJ1-6
v_call: TRBV5-1
cdr3_nt: TGCGCCAGCAGCCCCTCACAGGGTTGGGGTTCACCCCTCCACTTT
cdr3_aa: CASSPSQGWGSPLHF

clone_size: -
d_call: -
j_call: TRBJ1-5
v_call: TRBV27
cdr3_nt: TGTGCCAGCGGGAGCGGGAGGTCTCGGGGCCAGCATTTT
cdr3_aa: CASGSGRSRGQHF

clone_size: -
d_call: -
j_call: TRBJ1-5
v_call: TRBV6-2/TRBV6-3
cdr3_nt: TGTGCCAGCAGTTACGCCAGGGTCGATCAGCCCCAGCATTTT
cdr3_aa: CASSYARVDQPQHF

clone_size: -
d_call: TRBD2
j_call: TRBJ2-7
v_call: TRBV7-9
cdr3_nt: TGTGCCAGCGGATCGACTAGCGGAGTGCAAGAGCAGTACTTC
cdr3_aa: CASGSTSGVQEQYF

clone_size: -
d_call: -
j_call: TRBJ1-1
v_call: TRBV19
cdr3_nt: TGTGCCAGTAGTTTCGGTAGGACTGAAGCTTTTTTT
cdr3_aa: CASSFGRTEAFF

clone_size: -
d_call: TRBD1
j_call: TRBJ1-5
v_call: TRBV19
cdr3_nt: TGTGCCAGTAGGGGACAGGGGGCCGGCAATCAGCCCCAGCATTTT
cdr3_aa: CASRGQGAGNQPQHF

clone_size: -
d_call: TRBD2
j_call: TRBJ2-6
v_call: TRBV4-2
cdr3_nt: TGTGCCAGCAGCCAAGTGACTAGCGGGGGGTCTGGGGCCAACGTCCTGACTTTC
cdr3_aa: CASSQVTSGGSGANVLTF

clone_size: once
d_call: -
j_call: TRBJ1-3
v_call: TRBV3-1/TRBV3-2
cdr3_nt: TGTGCCAGCAGCCAAGACGGAGGGATTGGAAACACCATATATTTT
cdr3_aa: CASSQDGGIGNTIYF

clone_size: -
d_call: -
j_call: TRBJ1-2
v_call: TRBV30
cdr3_nt: TGTGCCTGGACCTCAGACAGGACCCGGAGTGGCTACACCTTC
cdr3_aa: CAWTSDRTRSGYTF

clone_size: -
d_call: -
j_call: TRBJ2-3
v_call: TRBV7-2
cdr3_nt: TGTGCCAGCAGCTTAGCGCGGAGTCCGAGGGTTGGGCAGTATTTT
cdr3_aa: CASSLARSPRVGQYF

clone_size: -
d_call: TRBD2
j_call: TRBJ2-7
v_call: TRBV7-7
cdr3_nt: TGTGCCAGCAGCTTAGGGGGGGGGTACGAGCAGTACTTC
cdr3_aa: CASSLGGGYEQYF

clone_size: -
d_call: -
j_call: TRBJ1-4
v_call: TRBV4-1
cdr3_nt: TGCGCCAGCAGCCAAGAGCAGACAGTGAGTAATGAAAAACTGTTTTTT
cdr3_aa: CASSQEQTVSNEKLFF

clone_size: -
d_call: TRBD2
j_call: TRBJ2-1
v_call: TRBV14
cdr3_nt: TGTGCCAGCAGCCAAGAGCTAGCGGGGGCCAATGAGCAGTTCTTC
cdr3_aa: CASSQELAGANEQFF

clone_size: -
d_call: TRBD1
j_call: TRBJ1-6
v_call: TRBV18
cdr3_nt: TGTGCCAGCTCACGCGATTCTGGGACAGCTAATTCACCCCTCCACTTT
cdr3_aa: CASSRDSGTANSPLHF

clone_size: -
d_call: -
j_call: TRBJ1-2
v_call: TRBV6-5
cdr3_nt: TGTGCCAGCAGAGGACTGGGATCCCTCTATGGCTACACCTTC
cdr3_aa: CASRGLGSLYGYTF

clone_size: once
d_call: -
j_call: TRBJ1-5
v_call: TRBV6-1
cdr3_nt: TGTGCCAGCAGTGAGCAGGGTAGTTGGGGTCAGCCCCAGCATTTT
cdr3_aa: CASSEQGSWGQPQHF

clone_size: -
d_call: TRBD1
j_call: TRBJ1-1
v_call: TRBV11-3
cdr3_nt: TGTGCCAGCAGCTTAGATAGGATGGGGACAGGCTCGACTGAAGCTTTCTTT
cdr3_aa: CASSLDRMGTGSTEAFF

clone_size: -
d_call: TRBD1
j_call: TRBJ1-1
v_call: TRBV6-1
cdr3_nt: TGTGCCAGCAGTGAATATCGGGCAGCAGGGGGCAACACTGAAGCTTTCTTT
cdr3_aa: CASSEYRAAGGNTEAFF

clone_size: -
d_call: -
j_call: TRBJ1-6
v_call: TRBV28
cdr3_nt: TGTGCCAGCAGTTTTCCGACAAATTCACCCCTCCACTTT
cdr3_aa: CASSFPTNSPLHF

clone_size: -
d_call: TRBD1
j_call: TRBJ1-2
v_call: TRBV2
cdr3_nt: TGTGCCAGCAGTGGACAGGGGGCGAAATATGGCTACACCTTC
cdr3_aa: CASSGQGAKYGYTF

clone_size: -
d_call: TRBD1
j_call: TRBJ2-4
v_call: TRBV14
cdr3_nt: TGTGCCAGCAGCGTCGGGGCTACAGGGGGCGCGTATCAAGGCAAAAACATTCAGTACTTC
cdr3_aa: CASSVGATGGAYQGKNIQYF

clone_size: -
d_call: -
j_call: TRBJ1-5
v_call: TRBV6-6
cdr3_nt: TGTGCCAGCAGTTACAGGCAGGGTAATCAGCCCCAGCATTTT
cdr3_aa: CASSYRQGNQPQHF

clone_size: -
d_call: -
j_call: TRBJ2-3
v_call: TRBV6-1
cdr3_nt: TGTGCCAGCAGTGAAGCCGGTGCAGGGGCAGATACGCAGTATTTT
cdr3_aa: CASSEAGAGADTQYF